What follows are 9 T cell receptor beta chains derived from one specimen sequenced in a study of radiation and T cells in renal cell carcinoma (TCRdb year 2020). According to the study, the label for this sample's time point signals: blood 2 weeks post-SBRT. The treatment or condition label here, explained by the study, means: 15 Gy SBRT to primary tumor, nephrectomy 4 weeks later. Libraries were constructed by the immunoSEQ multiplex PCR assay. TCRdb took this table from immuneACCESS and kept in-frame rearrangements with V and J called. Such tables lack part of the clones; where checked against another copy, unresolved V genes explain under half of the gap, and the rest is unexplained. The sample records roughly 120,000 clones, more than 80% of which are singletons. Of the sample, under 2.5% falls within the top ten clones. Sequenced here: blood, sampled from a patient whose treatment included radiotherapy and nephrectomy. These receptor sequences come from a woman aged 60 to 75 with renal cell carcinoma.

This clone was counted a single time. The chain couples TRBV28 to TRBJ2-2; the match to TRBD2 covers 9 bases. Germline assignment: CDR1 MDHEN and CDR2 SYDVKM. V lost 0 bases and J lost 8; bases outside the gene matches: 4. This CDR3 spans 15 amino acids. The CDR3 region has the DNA TGTGCCAGCAGTTTATGGGGGCTAGCGGGAGGGGAGCTGTTTTTT. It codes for CASSLWGLAGGELFF.

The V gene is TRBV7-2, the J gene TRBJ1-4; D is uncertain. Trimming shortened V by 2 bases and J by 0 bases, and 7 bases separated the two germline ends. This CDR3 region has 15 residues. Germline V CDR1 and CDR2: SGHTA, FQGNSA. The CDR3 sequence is CASSLYGTTNEKLFF. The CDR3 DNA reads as TGTGCCAGCAGCTTATACGGTACAACTAATGAAAAACTGTTTTTT.

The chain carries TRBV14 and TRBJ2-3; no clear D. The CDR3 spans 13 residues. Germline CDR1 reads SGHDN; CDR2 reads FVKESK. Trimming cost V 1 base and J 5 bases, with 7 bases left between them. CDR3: CASSQGSGDTQYF. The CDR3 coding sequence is TGTGCCAGCAGCCAAGGATCTGGAGATACGCAGTATTTT. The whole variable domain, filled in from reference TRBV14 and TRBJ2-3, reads EAGVTQFPSHSVIEKGQTVTLRCDPISGHDNLYWYRRVMGKEIKFLLHFVKESKQDESGMPNNRFLAERTGGTYSTLKVQPAELEDSGVYFCASSQGSGDTQYFGPGTRLTVL.

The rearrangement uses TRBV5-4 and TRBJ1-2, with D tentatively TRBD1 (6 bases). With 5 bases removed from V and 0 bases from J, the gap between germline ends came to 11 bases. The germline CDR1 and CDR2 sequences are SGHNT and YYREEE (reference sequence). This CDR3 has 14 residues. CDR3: CASRDAGANYGYTF. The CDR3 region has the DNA TGTGCCAGCAGGGACGCAGGGGCTAACTATGGCTACACCTTC.

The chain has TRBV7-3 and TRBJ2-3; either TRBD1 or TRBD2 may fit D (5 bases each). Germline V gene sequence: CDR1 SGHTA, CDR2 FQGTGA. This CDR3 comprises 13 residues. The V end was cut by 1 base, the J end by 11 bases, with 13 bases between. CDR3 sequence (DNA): TGTGCCAGCAGCTTAATAAGGGACCATGAGCAGTATTTT. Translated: CASSLIRDHEQYF.

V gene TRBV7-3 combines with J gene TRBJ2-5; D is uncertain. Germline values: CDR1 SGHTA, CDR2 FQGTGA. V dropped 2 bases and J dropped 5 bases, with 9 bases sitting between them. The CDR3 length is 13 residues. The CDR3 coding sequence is TGTGCCAGCAGCTTAGATTTTCTGGAGACCCAGTACTTC. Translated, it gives CASSLDFLETQYF.

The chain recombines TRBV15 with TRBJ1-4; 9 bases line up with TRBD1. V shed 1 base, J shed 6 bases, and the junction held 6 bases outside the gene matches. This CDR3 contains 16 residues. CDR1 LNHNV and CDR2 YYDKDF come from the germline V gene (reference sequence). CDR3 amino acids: CATSRAQGQGDEKLFF. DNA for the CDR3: TGTGCCACCAGCAGAGCCCAGGGACAGGGAGATGAAAAACTGTTTTTT.

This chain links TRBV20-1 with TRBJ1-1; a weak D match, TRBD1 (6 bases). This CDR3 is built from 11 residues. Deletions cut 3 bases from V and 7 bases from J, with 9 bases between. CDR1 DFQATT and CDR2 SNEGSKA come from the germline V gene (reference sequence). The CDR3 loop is CSASGGGEAFF. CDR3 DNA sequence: TGCAGTGCTAGTGGAGGGGGTGAAGCTTTCTTT.

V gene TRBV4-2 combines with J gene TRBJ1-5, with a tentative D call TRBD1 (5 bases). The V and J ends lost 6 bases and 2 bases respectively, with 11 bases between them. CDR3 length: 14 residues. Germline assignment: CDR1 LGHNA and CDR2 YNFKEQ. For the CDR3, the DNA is TGTGCCAGCAGTCCCGGGGCAGGCAATCAGCCCCAGCATTTT. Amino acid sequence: CASSPGAGNQPQHF.